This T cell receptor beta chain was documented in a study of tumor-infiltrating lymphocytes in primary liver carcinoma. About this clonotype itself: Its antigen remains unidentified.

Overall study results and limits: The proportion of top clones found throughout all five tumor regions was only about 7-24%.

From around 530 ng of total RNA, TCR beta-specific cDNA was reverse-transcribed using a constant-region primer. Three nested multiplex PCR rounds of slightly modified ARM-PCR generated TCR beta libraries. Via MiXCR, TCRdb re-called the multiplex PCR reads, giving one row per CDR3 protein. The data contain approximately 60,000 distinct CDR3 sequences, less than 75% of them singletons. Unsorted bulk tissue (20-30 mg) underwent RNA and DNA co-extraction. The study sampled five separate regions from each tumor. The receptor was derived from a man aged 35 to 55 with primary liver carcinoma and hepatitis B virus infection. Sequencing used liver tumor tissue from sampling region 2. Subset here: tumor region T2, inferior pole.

CDR3 nucleotides: TGCAGCGCCGGGGGGAAAGAGACCCAGTACTTC. It is translated as CSAGGKETQYF. This chain connects TRBV29-1 to TRBJ2-5; 7 nucleotides match TRBD2. Losses at the gene ends were 7 bases for V and 3 bases for J; bases not matched to a gene: 2. CDR1 SQVTM and CDR2 ANQGSEA come from the germline V gene. This CDR3 contains 11 residues.